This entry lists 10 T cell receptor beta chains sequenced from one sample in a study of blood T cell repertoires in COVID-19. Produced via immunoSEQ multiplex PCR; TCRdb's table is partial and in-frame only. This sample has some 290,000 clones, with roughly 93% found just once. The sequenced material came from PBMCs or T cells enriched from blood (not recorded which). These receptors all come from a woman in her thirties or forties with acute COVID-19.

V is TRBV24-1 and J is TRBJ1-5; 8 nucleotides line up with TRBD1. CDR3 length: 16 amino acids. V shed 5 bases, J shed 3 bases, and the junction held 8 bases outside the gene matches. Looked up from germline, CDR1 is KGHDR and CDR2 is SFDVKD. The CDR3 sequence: CATSGSQGAINQPQHF. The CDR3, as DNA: TGTGCCACCAGTGGGTCGCAGGGGGCAATCAATCAGCCCCAGCATTTT.

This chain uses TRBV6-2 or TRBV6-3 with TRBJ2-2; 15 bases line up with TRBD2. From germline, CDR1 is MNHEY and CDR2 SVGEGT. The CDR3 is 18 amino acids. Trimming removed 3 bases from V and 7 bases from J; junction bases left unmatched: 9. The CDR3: CASSYLLGLAGGGGELFF. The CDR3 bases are TGTGCCAGCAGTTATCTTCTCGGACTAGCGGGAGGGGGCGGGGAGCTGTTTTTT.

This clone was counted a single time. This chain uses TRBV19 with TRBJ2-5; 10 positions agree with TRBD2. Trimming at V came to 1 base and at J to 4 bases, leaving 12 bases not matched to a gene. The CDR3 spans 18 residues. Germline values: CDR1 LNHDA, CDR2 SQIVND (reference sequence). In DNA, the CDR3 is TGTGCCAGTAGTATAGCAGCTAGCGGGGGAGAGTTTGTAGAGACCCAGTACTTC. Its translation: CASSIAASGGEFVETQYF.

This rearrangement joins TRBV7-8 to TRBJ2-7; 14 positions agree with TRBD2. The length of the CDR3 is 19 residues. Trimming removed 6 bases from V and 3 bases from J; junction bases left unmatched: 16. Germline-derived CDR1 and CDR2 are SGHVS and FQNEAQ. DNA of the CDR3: TGTGCCAGCAGTACCGAAACCGGGACTAGCGGGAGTCTGGGCTACGAGCAGTACTTC. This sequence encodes CASSTETGTSGSLGYEQYF.

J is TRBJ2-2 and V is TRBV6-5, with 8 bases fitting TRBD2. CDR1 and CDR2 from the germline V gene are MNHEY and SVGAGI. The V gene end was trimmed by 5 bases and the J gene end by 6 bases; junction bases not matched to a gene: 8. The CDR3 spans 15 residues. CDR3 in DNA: TGTGCCAGCAGTCCGGGACTAGGGTCCGCCGGGGAGCTGTTTTTT. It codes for CASSPGLGSAGELFF.

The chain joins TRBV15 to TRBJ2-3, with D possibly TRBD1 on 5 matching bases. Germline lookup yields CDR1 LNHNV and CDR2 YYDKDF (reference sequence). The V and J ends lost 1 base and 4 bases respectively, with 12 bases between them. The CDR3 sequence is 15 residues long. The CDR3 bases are TGTGCCACCAGCAGAGGCTCAGGGTCCCCAGATACGCAGTATTTT. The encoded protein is CATSRGSGSPDTQYF.

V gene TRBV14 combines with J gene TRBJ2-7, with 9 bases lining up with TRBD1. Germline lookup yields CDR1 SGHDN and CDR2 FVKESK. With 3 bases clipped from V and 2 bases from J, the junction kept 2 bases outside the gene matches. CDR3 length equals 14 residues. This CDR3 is CASSQDRGPYEQYF. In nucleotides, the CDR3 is TGTGCCAGCAGCCAGGACAGGGGCCCCTACGAGCAGTACTTC.

The CDR3 DNA reads as TGTGCCACCAGTGACCCAGGACAGGGGGGTGAAAAACTGTTTTTT. This translates into CATSDPGQGGEKLFF. The chain uses TRBV24-1 and TRBJ1-4; TRBD1 agrees at 10 bases. The V gene end was trimmed by 4 bases and the J gene end by 7 bases; junction bases not matched to a gene: 5. There are 15 residues in the CDR3. The germline CDR1 and CDR2 sequences are KGHDR and SFDVKD.

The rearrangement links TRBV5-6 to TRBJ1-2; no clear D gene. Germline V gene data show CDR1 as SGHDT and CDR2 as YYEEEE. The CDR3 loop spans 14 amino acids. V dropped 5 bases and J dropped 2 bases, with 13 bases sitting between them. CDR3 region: CASSPIRGNYGYTF. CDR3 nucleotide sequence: TGTGCCAGCAGTCCCATCCGGGGAAACTATGGCTACACCTTC.

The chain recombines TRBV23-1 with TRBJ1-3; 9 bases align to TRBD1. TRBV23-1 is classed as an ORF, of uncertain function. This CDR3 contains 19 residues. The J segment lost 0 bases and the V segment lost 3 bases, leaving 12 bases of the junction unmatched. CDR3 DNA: TGCGCCAGCAGTCAGCCGGGACAGGGCCCCCTCGACTCTGGAAACACCATATATTTT. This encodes CASSQPGQGPLDSGNTIYF.